A selection of T cell receptor beta chains follows, all from one sample in a study of cytomegalovirus exposure and HLA in healthy donors. Some clones are missing from TCRdb's copy, which holds only in-frame ones; the method was immunoSEQ multiplex PCR. The repertoire includes around 100,000 clones, about four fifths of them detected once, and under 2.5% sits in the top ten. What was sequenced was PBMCs. The origin of the receptors is a man between 18 and 35 years old in good health and CMV-seronegative. CDR3s leave out the opening cysteine and the closing phenylalanine or tryptophan. Each record gives: J gene, V gene, clone size, CDR3 length, CDR3 protein. Size tells how often a clone was seen (once, few, many) or the class of an expanded clone, and some rows leave it out.

TRBJ1-4 | TRBV11-3 | once | 11 | ASSRGSGEKLF
TRBJ2-3 | TRBV7-8 | NA | 13 | ASSEGTHGTDTQY
TRBJ1-2 | TRBV28 | NA | 13 | ASSSAGTGIEGYT
TRBJ1-5 | TRBV6-1 | NA | 13 | ASRKQENSNQPQH
TRBJ1-2 | TRBV9 | NA | 12 | ASSVGGLSSGYT
TRBJ2-3 | TRBV7-9 | NA | 13 | ASDSLGSGTDTQY
TRBJ2-7 | TRBV2 | NA | 12 | ASSVRQGYYEQY
TRBJ1-1 | TRBV9 | NA | 13 | ASSVAPGPNTEAF
TRBJ2-1 | TRBV7-9 | NA | 11 | ASSPGQGNEQF
TRBJ2-3 | TRBV4-1 | NA | 15 | ASSPTGTVASTDTQY
TRBJ2-7 | TRBV7-8 | NA | 16 | ASRLIGTSGRSSYEQY
TRBJ1-1 | TRBV19 | NA | 12 | ASRKGQGRSEAF
TRBJ1-5 | TRBV27 | once | 11 | ASSFTGDQPQH
TRBJ2-7 | TRBV4-3 | NA | 13 | ASSQLDRGSYEQY
TRBJ2-7 | TRBV10-2 | NA | 11 | ASSGQGKNEQY
TRBJ2-2 | TRBV10-1 | NA | 13 | ASREGAGGHGELF
TRBJ2-1 | TRBV11-3 | NA | 13 | ASSLEGTSKNEQF
TRBJ1-4 | TRBV27 | NA | 12 | ASSYRGGYEKLF
TRBJ1-1 | TRBV29-1 | NA | 13 | SVPETPSRVGEAF
TRBJ1-2 | TRBV27 | few | 13 | ASSLRRDRFYGYT
TRBJ2-1 | TRBV25-1 | NA | 15 | ASSEAVGRLAGERQF
TRBJ1-5 | TRBV27 | NA | 14 | ASSFGTGGRGQPQH
TRBJ1-1 | TRBV2 | NA | 14 | ASSEETALLNTEAF
TRBJ2-3 | TRBV7-2 | NA | 12 | ASSKARSTDTQY
TRBJ2-7 | TRBV6-1 | NA | 13 | AGSSQAGGPYEQY
TRBJ1-2 | TRBV6-5 | NA | 12 | ASSYSNQGEGYT
TRBJ2-1 | TRBV7-3 | NA | 13 | ASSLIGGTYNEQF
TRBJ2-1 | TRBV9 | NA | 13 | ASTPGSGSTNEQF
TRBJ1-1 | TRBV6-1 | many | 11 | ASSPRENTEAF
TRBJ2-3 | TRBV27 | NA | 13 | ASSFDRAGRDTQY
TRBJ2-3 | TRBV4-3 | NA | 14 | ASSQELAGGVDTQY
TRBJ2-1 | TRBV27 | NA | 13 | ASSVAGGINNEQF
TRBJ2-1 | TRBV29-1 | NA | 15 | SVEDGTDWLSYNEQF
TRBJ2-1 | TRBV28 | NA | 13 | ASTGIAGVHNEQF
TRBJ2-1 | TRBV7-7 | NA | 13 | ASSQGLAAYNEQF
TRBJ1-2 | TRBV5-8 | NA | 10 | ASSFGEYGYT
TRBJ1-3 | TRBV6-1 | NA | 12 | ATTGDRGGNTIY
TRBJ1-1 | TRBV4-1 | NA | 10 | ASSQTYTEAF
TRBJ1-3 | TRBV7-8 | NA | 12 | ASSSQQGGNTIY